This TCR beta chain was retrieved from a study of blood T cell repertoires in COVID-19. CDR3 length: 15 amino acids. Germline values: CDR1 SGHRS, CDR2 YFSETQ. The ends were cut back, 2 bases at V and 8 bases at J, with 14 bases in the middle. TCRdb's table, derived via immunoSEQ multiplex PCR, lists solely in-frame clones and lacks some. The sample consists of about 69,000 clones, roughly three quarters of them appearing once. This clone turned up a few times. The genes are TRBV5-1 and TRBJ1-6; D remains unclear. Sequenced sample: peripheral blood. The sequence was collected from a man aged 55 to 69 with acute or convalescent COVID-19. The CDR3 sequence is CASSLIGASDSPLHF. The CDR3 region has the DNA TGCGCCAGCAGCTTAATAGGAGCTAGTGATTCACCCCTCCACTTT.